This is a list of T cell receptor beta chains from one sample in a study of T cell responses to AZD1222 COVID-19 vaccine. Assay used: immunoSEQ multiplex PCR; TCRdb lists only in-frame clones, some missing. The sample has 130,000 or so clones; over 90% are singletons. The specimen comprised peripheral blood, sampled on day 0 of MenACWY control vaccination. These TCRs come from an adult in good health. The CDR3 runs from the conserved cysteine through the conserved F or W. Fields, in order: V gene, clone size, D gene, J gene, CDR3 length, CDR3 protein, CDR3 DNA. The D gene is left open where the match is weak. Size is stated for part of the rows, as once, few or many counts, or as a class when the clone is expanded.

V gene: TRBV25-1; clone size: -; D gene: TRBD1; J gene: TRBJ1-2; CDR3 length: 14; CDR3 protein: CASQLAGGNYGYTF; CDR3 DNA: TGTGCCAGCCAACTCGCAGGGGGCAACTATGGCTACACCTTC
V gene: TRBV7-8; clone size: -; D gene: -; J gene: TRBJ2-4; CDR3 length: 17; CDR3 protein: CASSLEGTLATKNIQYF; CDR3 DNA: TGTGCCAGCAGCTTAGAAGGGACACTGGCGACCAAAAACATTCAGTACTTC
V gene: TRBV6-2/TRBV6-3; clone size: -; D gene: -; J gene: TRBJ1-2; CDR3 length: 12; CDR3 protein: CASSWSHYGYTF; CDR3 DNA: TGTGCCAGCAGTTGGTCCCACTATGGCTACACCTTC
V gene: TRBV5-1; clone size: once; D gene: -; J gene: TRBJ1-5; CDR3 length: 13; CDR3 protein: CASSYGSNQPQHF; CDR3 DNA: TGCGCCAGCAGCTACGGTAGCAATCAGCCCCAGCATTTT
V gene: TRBV14; clone size: -; D gene: -; J gene: TRBJ2-2; CDR3 length: 16; CDR3 protein: CASSQGSTWNTGELFF; CDR3 DNA: TGTGCCAGCAGCCAAGGGTCTACCTGGAACACCGGGGAGCTGTTTTTT
V gene: TRBV7-2; clone size: -; D gene: -; J gene: TRBJ2-1; CDR3 length: 14; CDR3 protein: CASSLTRELNEQFF; CDR3 DNA: TGTGCCAGCAGCCTCACGAGGGAGTTGAATGAGCAGTTCTTC
V gene: TRBV2; clone size: once; D gene: -; J gene: TRBJ2-1; CDR3 length: 13; CDR3 protein: CASSSELYNEQFF; CDR3 DNA: TGTGCCAGTTCTAGCGAACTCTACAATGAGCAGTTCTTC
V gene: TRBV28; clone size: -; D gene: TRBD1; J gene: TRBJ1-1; CDR3 length: 15; CDR3 protein: CASSKQGSVNTEAFF; CDR3 DNA: TGTGCCAGCAGTAAACAGGGGTCGGTGAACACTGAAGCTTTCTTT
V gene: TRBV10-3; clone size: -; D gene: -; J gene: TRBJ1-5; CDR3 length: 13; CDR3 protein: CAISERGLQPQHF; CDR3 DNA: TGTGCCATCAGTGAGCGGGGACTTCAGCCCCAGCATTTT
V gene: TRBV30; clone size: once; D gene: -; J gene: TRBJ1-1; CDR3 length: 14; CDR3 protein: CAWSRGGPNTEAFF; CDR3 DNA: TGTGCCTGGAGTCGTGGAGGTCCGAACACTGAAGCTTTCTTT
V gene: TRBV7-6; clone size: -; D gene: TRBD2; J gene: TRBJ2-7; CDR3 length: 17; CDR3 protein: CASSSFLASGFSYEQYF; CDR3 DNA: TGTGCCAGCAGCTCCTTTCTGGCTAGCGGGTTCTCCTACGAGCAGTACTTC
V gene: TRBV15; clone size: -; D gene: -; J gene: TRBJ2-7; CDR3 length: 14; CDR3 protein: CATSRAPGHSEQYF; CDR3 DNA: TGTGCCACCAGCAGAGCCCCGGGTCACTCGGAGCAGTACTTC
V gene: TRBV6-6; clone size: -; D gene: -; J gene: TRBJ1-1; CDR3 length: 11; CDR3 protein: CASRTNTEAFF; CDR3 DNA: TGTGCCAGCAGGACGAACACTGAAGCTTTCTTT
V gene: TRBV2; clone size: -; D gene: -; J gene: TRBJ1-1; CDR3 length: 15; CDR3 protein: CASSRGRNMNTEAFF; CDR3 DNA: TGTGCCAGCAGTAGGGGACGGAACATGAACACTGAAGCTTTCTTT
V gene: TRBV19; clone size: -; D gene: -; J gene: TRBJ1-3; CDR3 length: 12; CDR3 protein: CASSMVGNTIYF; CDR3 DNA: TGTGCCAGTAGTATGGTTGGAAACACCATATATTTT
V gene: TRBV2; clone size: -; D gene: -; J gene: TRBJ1-6; CDR3 length: 12; CDR3 protein: CASSNSNSPLHF; CDR3 DNA: TGTGCCAGTTCGAACAGTAATTCACCCCTCCACTTT
V gene: TRBV10-3; clone size: -; D gene: -; J gene: TRBJ2-7; CDR3 length: 15; CDR3 protein: CAISERGTALREQYF; CDR3 DNA: TGTGCCATCAGTGAGCGCGGCACGGCGTTACGCGAGCAGTACTTC
V gene: TRBV18; clone size: -; D gene: -; J gene: TRBJ1-1; CDR3 length: 16; CDR3 protein: CASSPVSASMNTEAFF; CDR3 DNA: TGTGCCAGCTCACCAGTATCAGCGTCCATGAACACTGAAGCTTTCTTT
V gene: TRBV6-2/TRBV6-3; clone size: -; D gene: -; J gene: TRBJ2-7; CDR3 length: 13; CDR3 protein: CASSSPSDHEQYF; CDR3 DNA: TGTGCCAGCAGTTCCCCGTCCGACCACGAGCAGTACTTC
V gene: TRBV10-3; clone size: -; D gene: -; J gene: TRBJ1-1; CDR3 length: 13; CDR3 protein: CAIKTKGETEAFF; CDR3 DNA: TGTGCCATCAAAACTAAGGGGGAGACAGAAGCTTTCTTT
V gene: TRBV18; clone size: -; D gene: -; J gene: TRBJ2-1; CDR3 length: 11; CDR3 protein: CASSPMDEQFF; CDR3 DNA: TGTGCCAGCTCACCAATGGATGAGCAGTTCTTC
V gene: TRBV30; clone size: -; D gene: -; J gene: TRBJ1-6; CDR3 length: 14; CDR3 protein: CAWSGGRVNSPLHF; CDR3 DNA: TGTGCCTGGAGTGGAGGCAGGGTGAATTCACCCCTCCACTTT
V gene: TRBV7-2; clone size: -; D gene: TRBD1; J gene: TRBJ1-5; CDR3 length: 16; CDR3 protein: CASSARGLAGNQPQHF; CDR3 DNA: TGTGCCAGCAGCGCCAGGGGGCTGGCGGGCAATCAGCCCCAGCATTTT
V gene: TRBV6-5; clone size: -; D gene: -; J gene: TRBJ2-1; CDR3 length: 11; CDR3 protein: CANLDSGEQFF; CDR3 DNA: TGTGCCAACCTAGACAGCGGTGAGCAGTTCTTC
V gene: TRBV14; clone size: -; D gene: -; J gene: TRBJ2-1; CDR3 length: 14; CDR3 protein: CASSRLRTFNEQFF; CDR3 DNA: TGTGCCAGCAGCCGACTTCGAACCTTCAATGAGCAGTTCTTC
V gene: TRBV7-9; clone size: -; D gene: TRBD2; J gene: TRBJ2-1; CDR3 length: 16; CDR3 protein: CASSSLAGTAYNEQFF; CDR3 DNA: TGTGCCAGCAGCTCCTTAGCGGGAACAGCCTACAATGAGCAGTTCTTC
V gene: TRBV18; clone size: -; D gene: TRBD2; J gene: TRBJ2-1; CDR3 length: 15; CDR3 protein: CASSLTSGPLVEQFF; CDR3 DNA: TGTGCCAGCTCACTGACTAGCGGGCCACTCGTTGAGCAGTTCTTC
V gene: TRBV5-1; clone size: -; D gene: -; J gene: TRBJ1-1; CDR3 length: 14; CDR3 protein: CASSLGRPNTEAFF; CDR3 DNA: TGCGCCAGCAGCTTGGGGCGGCCGAACACTGAAGCTTTCTTT
V gene: TRBV11-2; clone size: -; D gene: -; J gene: TRBJ1-2; CDR3 length: 18; CDR3 protein: CASSFLRAGRDANYGYTF; CDR3 DNA: TGTGCCAGCAGCTTTCTTCGTGCAGGGCGGGATGCTAACTATGGCTACACCTTC
V gene: TRBV5-1; clone size: -; D gene: TRBD1; J gene: TRBJ1-5; CDR3 length: 15; CDR3 protein: CASSLDGTGGQPQHF; CDR3 DNA: TGCGCCAGCAGCTTAGATGGTACAGGGGGTCAGCCCCAGCATTTT
V gene: TRBV25-1; clone size: -; D gene: -; J gene: TRBJ1-4; CDR3 length: 14; CDR3 protein: CASTLSEVNEKLFF; CDR3 DNA: TGTGCCAGCACCCTCTCGGAGGTTAATGAAAAACTGTTTTTT
V gene: TRBV7-3; clone size: -; D gene: -; J gene: TRBJ1-1; CDR3 length: 15; CDR3 protein: CAIVKGRADNTEAFF; CDR3 DNA: TGTGCCATTGTTAAAGGCCGGGCAGACAACACTGAAGCTTTCTTT
V gene: TRBV5-6; clone size: -; D gene: TRBD2; J gene: TRBJ2-2; CDR3 length: 13; CDR3 protein: CASSLGTTGELFF; CDR3 DNA: TGTGCCAGCAGCCTAGGGACTACAGGGGAGCTGTTTTTT
V gene: TRBV28; clone size: -; D gene: -; J gene: TRBJ1-1; CDR3 length: 11; CDR3 protein: CASSLQTEAFF; CDR3 DNA: TGTGCCAGCAGTCTTCAGACTGAAGCTTTCTTT
V gene: TRBV4-1; clone size: once; D gene: -; J gene: TRBJ1-4; CDR3 length: 14; CDR3 protein: CASSLEVQKEKLFF; CDR3 DNA: TGCGCCAGCAGCCTTGAGGTGCAAAAGGAAAAACTGTTTTTT
V gene: TRBV19; clone size: -; D gene: -; J gene: TRBJ1-4; CDR3 length: 16; CDR3 protein: CASSQRTRAPNEKLFF; CDR3 DNA: TGTGCCAGTAGCCAGCGCACCCGGGCTCCTAATGAAAAACTGTTTTTT
V gene: TRBV6-5; clone size: -; D gene: TRBD2; J gene: TRBJ2-7; CDR3 length: 14; CDR3 protein: CASSYGAGAYEQYF; CDR3 DNA: TGTGCCAGCAGTTACGGGGCGGGAGCCTACGAGCAGTACTTC
V gene: TRBV19; clone size: -; D gene: TRBD1; J gene: TRBJ1-5; CDR3 length: 12; CDR3 protein: CASRQGQGPQHF; CDR3 DNA: TGTGCCAGTCGACAGGGCCAGGGGCCCCAGCATTTT
V gene: TRBV11-3; clone size: -; D gene: TRBD2; J gene: TRBJ2-1; CDR3 length: 16; CDR3 protein: CASSLVLAGGRNEQFF; CDR3 DNA: TGTGCCAGCAGCTTAGTACTAGCGGGAGGGAGGAATGAGCAGTTCTTC
V gene: TRBV7-9; clone size: -; D gene: -; J gene: TRBJ2-5; CDR3 length: 14; CDR3 protein: CASSLNQGWETQYF; CDR3 DNA: TGTGCCAGCAGCTTAAATCAGGGGTGGGAGACCCAGTACTTC
V gene: TRBV4-2; clone size: -; D gene: -; J gene: TRBJ1-3; CDR3 length: 14; CDR3 protein: CASRPTGSGNTIYF; CDR3 DNA: TGTGCCAGCAGACCAACAGGCTCTGGAAACACCATATATTTT
V gene: TRBV28; clone size: -; D gene: TRBD2; J gene: TRBJ2-5; CDR3 length: 14; CDR3 protein: CASTKTGGSETQYF; CDR3 DNA: TGTGCCAGCACTAAAACGGGGGGGAGCGAGACCCAGTACTTC
V gene: TRBV2; clone size: -; D gene: TRBD1; J gene: TRBJ1-4; CDR3 length: 17; CDR3 protein: CARGTGRLPLTNEKLFF; CDR3 DNA: TGTGCCAGGGGGACAGGACGTCTCCCTTTAACTAATGAAAAACTGTTTTTT
V gene: TRBV28; clone size: -; D gene: TRBD2; J gene: TRBJ2-1; CDR3 length: 17; CDR3 protein: CASSFGSGSRSYNEQFF; CDR3 DNA: TGTGCCAGCAGTTTTGGGAGCGGGAGCAGGTCCTACAATGAGCAGTTCTTC
V gene: TRBV6-5; clone size: -; D gene: -; J gene: TRBJ1-1; CDR3 length: 14; CDR3 protein: CASSPRQVGTEAFF; CDR3 DNA: TGTGCCAGCAGTCCCAGACAGGTTGGCACTGAAGCTTTCTTT
V gene: TRBV30; clone size: -; D gene: -; J gene: TRBJ1-6; CDR3 length: 15; CDR3 protein: CAWSMTGGGVSPLHF; CDR3 DNA: TGTGCCTGGAGTATGACAGGAGGAGGTGTTTCACCCCTCCACTTT
V gene: TRBV6-5; clone size: -; D gene: -; J gene: TRBJ1-1; CDR3 length: 13; CDR3 protein: CASTKAGSTEAFF; CDR3 DNA: TGTGCCAGCACCAAGGCGGGGAGCACTGAAGCTTTCTTT
V gene: TRBV2; clone size: -; D gene: -; J gene: TRBJ2-5; CDR3 length: 13; CDR3 protein: CASSAWAGETQYF; CDR3 DNA: TGTGCCAGCAGTGCGTGGGCCGGGGAGACCCAGTACTTC
V gene: TRBV18; clone size: -; D gene: -; J gene: TRBJ2-7; CDR3 length: 14; CDR3 protein: CASSPTAFSYEQYF; CDR3 DNA: TGTGCCAGCTCACCGACCGCGTTCTCCTACGAGCAGTACTTC
V gene: TRBV9; clone size: once; D gene: -; J gene: TRBJ1-1; CDR3 length: 12; CDR3 protein: CASKKVSGEAFF; CDR3 DNA: TGTGCCAGCAAGAAAGTGTCAGGGGAAGCTTTCTTT
V gene: TRBV7-9; clone size: -; D gene: -; J gene: TRBJ1-2; CDR3 length: 13; CDR3 protein: CASSLAPNYGYTF; CDR3 DNA: TGTGCCAGCAGCTTAGCGCCGAACTATGGCTACACCTTC
V gene: TRBV6-5; clone size: once; D gene: TRBD1; J gene: TRBJ2-1; CDR3 length: 15; CDR3 protein: CASRDRSPFYNEQFF; CDR3 DNA: TGTGCCAGCAGGGACAGGTCCCCCTTTTACAATGAGCAGTTCTTC